Detailed here is one T cell receptor (beta chain). The target antigen is unknown. Germline-derived CDR1 and CDR2 are MGHRA and YSYEKL. V was clipped by 4 bases and J by 0 bases, with 7 bases between them. This CDR3 contains 13 residues. This record belongs to a study of cytomegalovirus exposure and HLA in healthy donors. Findings of the study overall: Reported results showed that the classifier diagnosed cytomegalovirus status with high specificity and sensitivity.

Profiling relied on immunoSEQ multiplex PCR, and the TCRdb table lists in-frame clones only, not all of them. The sample has some 260,000 clones; less than 95% are singletons. The sample comprised PBMCs. The chain combines TRBV4-1 with TRBJ2-7, with a tentative D call TRBD2 (5 bases). This receptor was obtained from a woman in her twenties or thirties in good health and CMV-seronegative. CDR3 bases: TGCGCCAGCAGCCTAACTAGCTCCTACGAGCAGTACTTC. Amino acids: CASSLTSSYEQYF.